This T cell receptor beta chain was observed in a study of blood T cells in healthy people across ages. Next came a second PCR, run for 7 to 11 cycles, which used a sample-barcoded 5' primer along with a J-beta primer mix. TCRdb independently ran MiXCR on the 5' RACE reads; one entry per CDR3 protein. The repertoire holds approximately 1,000,000 distinct CDR3 sequences, with 30% to 40% as singletons. CDR3 length: 15 amino acids. Germline CDR1 and CDR2: ENHRY and SYGVKD. Trimming removed 8 bases from V and 2 bases from J, with 19 bases in between. This clonotype originated in a man younger than 30 in good health. The chain couples TRBV10-3 to TRBJ2-7, with D possibly matching TRBD1 (8 bases). Sequenced input: blood. The CDR3 loop is CAIGGGDRRTYEQYF. CDR3 DNA: TGTGCCATCGGGGGGGGGGACAGGCGCACCTACGAGCAGTACTTC.